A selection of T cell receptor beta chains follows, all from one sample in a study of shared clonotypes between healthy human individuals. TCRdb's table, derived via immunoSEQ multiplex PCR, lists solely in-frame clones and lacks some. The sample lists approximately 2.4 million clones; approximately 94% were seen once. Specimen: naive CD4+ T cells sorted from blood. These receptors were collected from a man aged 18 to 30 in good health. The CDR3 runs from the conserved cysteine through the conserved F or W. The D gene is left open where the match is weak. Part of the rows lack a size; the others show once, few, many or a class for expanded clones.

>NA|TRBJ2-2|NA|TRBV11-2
TGTGCCAGCAGCTTTGGCGTGAACACCGGGGAGCTGTTTTTT
CASSFGVNTGELFF
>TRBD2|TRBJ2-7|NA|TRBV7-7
TGTGCTAGCAGCTTACAAAGCGGGGGTAGCTACGAGCAGTACTTC
CASSLQSGGSYEQYF
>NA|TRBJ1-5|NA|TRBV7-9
TGTGCCAGCAGTCGGGGGGGCGGCAATCAGCCCCAGCATTTT
CASSRGGGNQPQHF
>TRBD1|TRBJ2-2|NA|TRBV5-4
TGTGCCAGCAGCCGGGACAGGGGGAACACCGGGGAGCTGTTTTTT
CASSRDRGNTGELFF
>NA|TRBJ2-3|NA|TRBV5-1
TGCGCCAGCAGTATAGGGGGGCTCACAGATACGCAGTATTTT
CASSIGGLTDTQYF
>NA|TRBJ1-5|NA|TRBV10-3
TGTGCCATCAGTGACTCGGGGGTACAGCCCCAGCATTTT
CAISDSGVQPQHF
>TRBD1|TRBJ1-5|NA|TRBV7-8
TGTGCCAGCAGCTTAGGGACAGGGGATAACAATCAGCCCCAGCATTTT
CASSLGTGDNNQPQHF
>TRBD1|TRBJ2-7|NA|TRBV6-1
TGTGCCAGCAGGACAGGGGCCCCCTACGAGCAGTACTTC
CASRTGAPYEQYF
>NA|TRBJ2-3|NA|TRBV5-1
TGCGCCAGCAGCGGAGGGACTCCCCCAGATACGCAGTATTTT
CASSGGTPPDTQYF
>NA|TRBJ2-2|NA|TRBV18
TGTGCCAGCTCACAGACAGGTTATGTCACCGGGGAGCTGTTTTTT
CASSQTGYVTGELFF
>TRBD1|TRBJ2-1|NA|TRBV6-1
TGTGCCAGCAAAATTTGGGGGACAGGGGTCAATGAGCAGTTCTTC
CASKIWGTGVNEQFF
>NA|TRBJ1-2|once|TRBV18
TGTGCCAGCTCACCACCGGGCGGACCGTATGGCTACACCTTC
CASSPPGGPYGYTF
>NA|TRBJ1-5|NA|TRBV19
TGTGCCAGTAGTATAAACGGGGGGGAGTATCGTCAGCCCCAGCATTTT
CASSINGGEYRQPQHF
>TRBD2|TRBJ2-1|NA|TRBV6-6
TGTGCCAGCAGTCAACGTAGCGGGAGAGGCGACAATGAGCAGTTCTTC
CASSQRSGRGDNEQFF
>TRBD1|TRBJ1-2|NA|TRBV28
TGTGCCAGCAGTCCCCGGACAGGAGGAAGTGGCTACACCTTC
CASSPRTGGSGYTF
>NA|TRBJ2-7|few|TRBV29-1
TGCAGCGCGGGGGAATGGAACTACGAGCAGTACTTC
CSAGEWNYEQYF
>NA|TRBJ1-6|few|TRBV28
TGTGCCAGCAGTCCGGGGTTAGCCTCCTATAATTCACCCCTCCACTTT
CASSPGLASYNSPLHF
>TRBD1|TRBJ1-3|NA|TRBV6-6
TGTGCCAGCAGTTTGACAGGGGGATCTGGAAACACCATATATTTT
CASSLTGGSGNTIYF
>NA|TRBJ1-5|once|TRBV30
TGTGCCTGGAGCCCAGGGTCGGGGCAGCCCCAGCATTTT
CAWSPGSGQPQHF
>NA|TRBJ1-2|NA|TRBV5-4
TGTGCCAGCGGACAAGGTCTAGGAGGTAACTATGGCTACACCTTC
CASGQGLGGNYGYTF
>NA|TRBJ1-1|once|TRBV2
TGTGCCAGCAGGGCAGAACTGAACACTGAAGCTTTCTTT
CASRAELNTEAFF
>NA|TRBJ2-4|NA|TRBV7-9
TGTGCCAGCTCCCCCCAGGGGCACATTCAGTACTTC
CASSPQGHIQYF
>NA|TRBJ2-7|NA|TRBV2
TGTGCCAGCACCCTAGCAGGAGAGCAGTACTTC
CASTLAGEQYF
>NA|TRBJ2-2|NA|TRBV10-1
TGCGCCACCAGCCAGGAAGTGGCCGGGGAGCTGTTTTTT
CATSQEVAGELFF
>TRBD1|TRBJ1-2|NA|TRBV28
TGTGCCAGCAGTCCTACTAGAGGGGGCGTGAAGGGCTACACCTTC
CASSPTRGGVKGYTF
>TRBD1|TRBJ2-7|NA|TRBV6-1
TGTGCCAGCAGTGACAGGGGGCGCTCCTACGAGCAGTACTTC
CASSDRGRSYEQYF
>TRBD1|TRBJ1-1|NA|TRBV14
TGTGCCAGCAGCCGGGACAGGGGCTACACTGAAGCTTTCTTT
CASSRDRGYTEAFF
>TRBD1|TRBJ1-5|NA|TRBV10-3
TGTGCCATCAGTGAGTCAGGTCCCGCAGGGGGTCAGCCCCAGCATTTT
CAISESGPAGGQPQHF
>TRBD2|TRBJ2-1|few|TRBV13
TGTGCCAGCAGCATTAGCGGGACCCTATGGGGAAATGAGCAGTTCTTC
CASSISGTLWGNEQFF
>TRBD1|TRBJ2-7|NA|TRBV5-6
TGTGCCAGCAGCTTGTACGAGGGGGCTGGCGAGCAGTACTTC
CASSLYEGAGEQYF
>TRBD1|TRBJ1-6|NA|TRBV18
TGTGCCAGCTCACCACCGGGGAGACAGGGGAAATCACCCCTCCACTTT
CASSPPGRQGKSPLHF
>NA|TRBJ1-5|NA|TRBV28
TGTGCCAGCAGTCCTTGGACTGGTCAGCCCCAGCATTTT
CASSPWTGQPQHF
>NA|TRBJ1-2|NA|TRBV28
TGTGCCAGCAGTTATGGGGCCCAACCTATAGGCTACACCTTC
CASSYGAQPIGYTF
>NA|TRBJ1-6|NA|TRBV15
TGTGCCACCAGGGAATGGTCGTCTTCACCCCTCCACTTT
CATREWSSSPLHF
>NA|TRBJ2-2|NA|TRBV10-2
TGCGCCAGCAAACTGGTAGTTGGACCATACACCGGGGAGCTGTTTTTT
CASKLVVGPYTGELFF
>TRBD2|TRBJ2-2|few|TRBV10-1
TGCGCCAGCAGTCCCCGACTAGCGGGTACCGGGGAGCTGTTTTTT
CASSPRLAGTGELFF
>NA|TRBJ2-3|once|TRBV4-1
TGCGCCAGCAGCCAAGATAAAGTACCCGGCACAGATACGCAGTATTTT
CASSQDKVPGTDTQYF
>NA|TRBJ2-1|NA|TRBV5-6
TGTGCCAGCAGCCCTACCGAGGTCTCCTTTGATGAGCAGTTCTTC
CASSPTEVSFDEQFF
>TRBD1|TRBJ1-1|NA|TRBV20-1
TGCAGTGTTCAGGGGGCGAGGGGAGCTTTCTTT
CSVQGARGAFF
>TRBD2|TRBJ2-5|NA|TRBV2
TGTGCCAGCAGTGACCTAGCGGGGGGTCAAGAGACCCAGTACTTC
CASSDLAGGQETQYF
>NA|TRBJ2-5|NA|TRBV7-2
TGTGCCAGCAGCTTAGAGCCGGGCCCCCAAGAGACCCAGTACTTC
CASSLEPGPQETQYF
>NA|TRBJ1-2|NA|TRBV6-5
TGTGCCAGCAGTTACTCGATAGACACGAACTATGGCTACACCTTC
CASSYSIDTNYGYTF
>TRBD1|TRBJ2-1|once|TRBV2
TGTGCCAGCAGACGAACAGGGGTGGTAAGGCCGTTCTTC
CASRRTGVVRPFF
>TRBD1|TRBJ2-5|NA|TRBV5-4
TGTGCCAGCAGGACAGGGGCCCAAGAGACCCAGTACTTC
CASRTGAQETQYF
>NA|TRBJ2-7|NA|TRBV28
TGTGCCAGCAGTTTAACAGGCGCGGGCCACGAGCAGTACTTC
CASSLTGAGHEQYF
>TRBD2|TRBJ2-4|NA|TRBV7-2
TGTGCCAGCAGCTTAATTAGCGGGGGGGAGAAACTAGCCAAAAACATTCAGTACTTC
CASSLISGGEKLAKNIQYF
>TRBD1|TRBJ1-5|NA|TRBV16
TGTGCCAGCAGTCGTCGGACAGGGCTGGGTCAGCCCCAGCATTTT
CASSRRTGLGQPQHF
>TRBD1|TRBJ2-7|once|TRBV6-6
TGTGCCAGCAGTATAAGGACAGGGGACTACGAGCAGTACTTC
CASSIRTGDYEQYF
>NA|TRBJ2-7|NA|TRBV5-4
TGTGCCAGCAGCCCCCTTCGAGGCGAATTTTCCTACGAGCAGTACTTC
CASSPLRGEFSYEQYF
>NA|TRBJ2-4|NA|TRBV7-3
TGTGCCAGCAGCCCGGGGGTTGGAAACATTCAGTACTTC
CASSPGVGNIQYF
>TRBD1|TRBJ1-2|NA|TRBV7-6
TGTGCCAGCAGCTCCCATCCAGGGGGGAACTATGGCTACACCTTC
CASSSHPGGNYGYTF
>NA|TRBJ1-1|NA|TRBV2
TGTGCCAGCAGTGCCATTACAGCGAACACTGAAGCTTTCTTT
CASSAITANTEAFF
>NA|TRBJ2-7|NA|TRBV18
TGTGCCAGCTCACCAGAGGGACCGGGAGAGCAGTACTTC
CASSPEGPGEQYF